Presented here are 13 T cell receptor beta chains from one specimen sequenced in a study of human T cells and chemical hapten exposure. As for time point: healthy volunteer bleed at 2 weeks. Whole blood, unfractionated, served as the material for total RNA extraction. MiXCR was run by TCRdb on the RACE reads, yielding one entry per CDR3 protein. The table has around 130,000 distinct CDR3 sequences, approximately 9% seen once; the top ten hold under 2%. The sequencing sample was made of whole blood. Receptors were obtained from a male donor in good health. Some clones in this sample may be carry-over from other donors' samples.

The chain couples TRBV6-1 to TRBJ2-2, with 13 nucleotides matching TRBD2. Germline V lookup: CDR1 MNHNS, CDR2 SASEGT. The CDR3 consists of 19 residues. Trimming took 5 bases from V and 0 from J; bases not matched to a gene: 9. The CDR3 DNA follows: TGTGCCAGCAGTAGAAGATCCGGGACTAGCGGGACGAACACCGGGGAGCTGTTTTTT. The encoded protein is CASSRRSGTSGTNTGELFF.

This clonotype has ten or more counts. The V gene is TRBV5-6, the J gene TRBJ2-1, with D possibly being TRBD1 (5 bases). The germline gives CDR1 SGHDT, CDR2 YYEEEE. This CDR3 has 15 residues. V lost 1 base and J lost 3, with 11 bases in between. CDR3 residues: CASSLSDSNYNEQFF. As DNA, the CDR3 is TGTGCCAGCAGCTTGTCTGACAGCAACTACAATGAGCAGTTCTTC.

This clonotype was seen many times. The chain combines TRBV11-3 with TRBJ2-3, with TRBD2 matching over 9 bases. The germline CDR1 and CDR2 sequences are SGHNT and YENEEA. The trim removed 8 bases at V and 4 bases at J, leaving 7 bases unmatched. The CDR3 covers 14 residues. CDR3 amino acids: CASRLAGESDTQYF. DNA of the CDR3: TGTGCCAGCCGATTAGCGGGAGAATCAGATACGCAGTATTTT.

V is TRBV7-9 and J is TRBJ1-1, with D unresolved. CDR1 is SEHNR, CDR2 FQNEAQ, per germline (reference sequence). The CDR3 has 12 amino acids. V lost 5 bases and J 8 bases, leaving 12 bases between the germline ends. Here the CDR3 reads CASSHRRTEAFF. The CDR3 nucleotides are TGTGCCAGCAGCCACCGGAGAACAGAAGCTTTCTTT.

This clonotype was counted between two and nine times. The chain links TRBV7-2 to TRBJ1-1; 7 nucleotides align to TRBD1. V lost 5 bases to trimming and J lost 11 bases; unmatched junction nucleotides: 11. The CDR3 totals 13 residues. Germline CDR1 is SGHTA and CDR2 is FQGNSA. The CDR3 here is CASSPPQGRLAFF. DNA of the CDR3: TGTGCCAGCAGCCCCCCACAGGGGAGGCTCGCTTTCTTT.

This clonotype showed up many times. The V gene is TRBV18, the J gene TRBJ2-3; 11 bases fit TRBD1. After removal of 4 bases from V and 5 bases from J, the junction contained 8 bases not matched to a gene. This CDR3 contains 16 residues. The germline V gene encodes CDR1 KGHSH and CDR2 LQKENI. CDR3 nucleotide sequence: TGTGCCAGCTCACGCCGGGACAGGGGGACCAAAGATACGCAGTATTTT. Protein product: CASSRRDRGTKDTQYF. Drawing the rest from reference TRBV18 and TRBJ2-3, the complete variable domain is NAGVMQNPRHLVRRRGQEARLRCSPMKGHSHVYWYRQLPEEGLKFMVYLQKENIIDESGMPKERFSAEFPKEGPSILRIQQVVRGDSAAYFCASSRRDRGTKDTQYFGPGTRLTVL.

This clonotype came up a few times. V usage is TRBV10-3 and J usage is TRBJ2-3; tentatively, D is TRBD1 (6 bases). Trimming removed 3 bases from V and 0 bases from J, with 13 bases in between. Looked up from germline, CDR1 is ENHRY and CDR2 is SYGVKD. This CDR3 contains 16 residues. The CDR3 here is CAISDGTRPSTDTQYF. The CDR3 bases are TGTGCCATCAGTGATGGGACAAGACCTAGCACAGATACGCAGTATTTT.

The V call is TRBV5-6, the J call TRBJ2-1; TRBD2 matches 11 bases. The germline V gene encodes CDR1 SGHDT and CDR2 YYEEEE. The CDR3 totals 17 residues. The V gene end was trimmed by 2 bases and the J gene end by 5 bases; junction bases not matched to a gene: 9. CDR3 in amino acids: CASSFGSLAGVDNEQFF. CDR3 nucleotide sequence: TGTGCCAGCAGCTTCGGATCACTAGCGGGAGTCGACAATGAGCAGTTCTTC.

The chain employs TRBV2 and TRBJ2-1; 13 positions match TRBD2. V dropped 9 bases and J dropped 8; count of bases not matched to a gene: 7. Germline V gene data show CDR1 as SNHLY and CDR2 as FYNNEI. This CDR3 is 14 amino acids long. Written as DNA, the CDR3 is TGTGCCAGTCCAAAAGGACTAGCGGGAGATGAGCAGTTCTTC. This translates into CASPKGLAGDEQFF. The full variable domain, with the rest looked up from reference TRBV2 and TRBJ2-1, is EPEVTQTPSHQVTQMGQEVILRCVPISNHLYFYWYRQILGQKVEFLVSFYNNEISEKSEIFDDQFSVERPDGSNFTLKIRSTKLEDSAMYFCASPKGLAGDEQFFGPGTRLTVL.

There are many counts of this clonotype. This chain joins TRBV10-2 and TRBJ2-5; D may be TRBD1 (7 bases). This CDR3 is built from 17 residues. Germline CDR1 WSHSY, CDR2 SAAADI. The germline V and J ends were trimmed by 2 bases and 2 bases, with 18 bases remaining between them. CDR3 protein: CASSEGGRGTSQETQYF. CDR3 nucleotide sequence: TGCGCCAGCAGTGAGGGTGGCAGGGGGACTTCTCAAGAGACCCAGTACTTC.

The chain couples TRBV9 to TRBJ1-5; the D gene is possibly TRBD1 (6 bases). Germline V lookup: CDR1 SGDLS, CDR2 YYNGEE. Trimming removed 3 bases from V and 1 base from J, with 8 bases in between. The CDR3 extends over 14 amino acids. The CDR3 DNA sequence: TGTGCCAGCAGCGGGACAGAGAGCAATCAGCCCCAGCATTTT. Translating it yields CASSGTESNQPQHF.

The genes are TRBV6-6 and TRBJ2-1; 7 nucleotides agree with TRBD1. The CDR3 is 15 residues long. Trimming removed 0 bases from V and 7 bases from J; junction bases left unmatched: 6. The V gene's germline CDR1 is MNHNY and CDR2 SVGAGI (reference sequence). The CDR3 loop reads CASSYSKGALNEQFF. CDR3 nucleotides: TGTGCCAGCAGTTACTCGAAGGGGGCGTTAAATGAGCAGTTCTTC.

V and J are TRBV7-2 and TRBJ2-5; maybe TRBD1 (6 bases). The V end was cut by 4 bases, the J end by 2 bases, with 14 bases between. Germline V gene lookup returns CDR1 SGHTA and CDR2 FQGNSA. The CDR3 totals 15 residues. CDR3 in amino acids: CASSYGTLIQETQYF. Here the CDR3 DNA reads TGTGCCAGCAGCTACGGGACACTAATTCAAGAGACCCAGTACTTC. Supplemented by reference TRBV7-2 and TRBJ2-5, the full variable domain reads GAGVSQSPSNKVTEKGKDVELRCDPISGHTALYWYRQSLGQGLEFLIYFQGNSAPDKSGLPSDRFSAERTGGSVSTLTIQRTQQEDSAVYLCASSYGTLIQETQYFGPGTRLLVL.